A single sample is the source of the 2 T cell receptor beta chains below, sequenced in a study of blood T cell repertoires in COVID-19. The protocol was immunoSEQ multiplex PCR, while the TCRdb copy is restricted to in-frame clones and leaves out a portion. The sample carries roughly 190,000 clones, 84% recorded once. Sequenced material: PBMCs or T cells enriched from blood (not recorded which). The receptors were gathered from a woman aged 25 to 39 who had recovered from COVID-19.

V gene TRBV7-2 combines with J gene TRBJ2-7, with 11 positions matching TRBD1. After removal of 3 bases from V and 7 bases from J, the junction contained 8 bases not matched to a gene. The germline V gene encodes CDR1 SGHTA and CDR2 FQGNSA. This CDR3 comprises 15 residues. The CDR3 loop reads CASSLTPGQGGEQYF. The CDR3 DNA reads TGTGCCAGCAGCTTGACTCCGGGACAGGGGGGGGAGCAGTACTTC.

The V gene is TRBV7-8, the J gene TRBJ2-2, with 10 positions matching TRBD2. Germline loops: CDR1 SGHVS, CDR2 FQNEAQ. V gave up 3 bases and J gave up 5 bases; unmatched junction bases: 15. The CDR3 runs 19 residues. Here the CDR3 DNA reads TGTGCCAGCAGCTTGATCCGGACTAGCGGAGACGCGGGGACCGGGGAGCTGTTTTTT. This codes for CASSLIRTSGDAGTGELFF. The full variable domain, completed using reference TRBV7-8 and TRBJ2-2, is GAGVSQSPRYKVAKRGQDVALRCDPISGHVSLFWYQQALGQGPEFLTYFQNEAQLDKSGLPSDRFFAERPEGSVSTLKIQRTQQEDSAVYLCASSLIRTSGDAGTGELFFGEGSRLTVL.